This T cell receptor (beta chain) was recorded in a study of a mutant IDH1 vaccine in newly diagnosed glioma. The wider study: First vaccine doses came 4-6 weeks after radiotherapy alone, or with temozolomide cycles. It was radiotherapy, temozolomide, or both that patients received previously, with most receiving both.

Sequenced by immunoSEQ multiplex PCR; TCRdb stores in-frame clones only, minus some. The sample holds 110,000 or so clones, about 90% seen once. V shed 3 bases and J 4 bases; nucleotides not matched to a gene: 7. The germline gives CDR1 SGHNT, CDR2 YYREEE (reference sequence). The CDR3 has 15 amino acids. Of note for this clone: The target antigen is unknown.

The time point denotes: week 11, during vaccination. A 20-mer mutant IDH1 peptide at 300 ug was injected subcutaneously with topical imiquimod. This TCR was sampled from a woman in her fifties or sixties with glioma. This chain connects TRBV5-4 to TRBJ1-2; 9 bases match TRBD1. Material: PBMCs, obtained from a glioma patient whose treatment included an IDH1 peptide vaccine. CDR3 protein: CASSSTTGGVYGYTF. The CDR3 nucleotides read TGTGCCAGCAGCTCAACTACAGGGGGCGTCTATGGCTACACCTTC.